This T cell receptor beta chain was identified during a study of cytotoxic CD8 clonotypes in ibrutinib-treated CLL (dated by TCRdb to the early 2020s). About the full investigation: The cohort was composed of ten to eleven relapsed/refractory and fewer than 16 treatment-naive patients; IGHV unmutated status was identified in approximately 18 patients. Cryopreserved peripheral blood mononuclear cells were obtained before treatment, at response, and at either sustained remission or disease progression. Response samples were obtained after a median of around 11 months of treatment, with a range of about 6 to 36 months. Partial responses were observed in 24 patients and complete responses in 2; after a median follow-up of 68 months, remission was maintained in 15 or so patients and progression was observed in approximately twelve. Of the 80 to 95 participants in the trial, about 25 had longitudinal samples available. All remission and progressive disease samples were collected while patients were still receiving ibrutinib. On average, each sample yielded about 250,000 productive templates and 94,082 productive rearrangements.

CDR1 is given as KGHSH and CDR2 as LQKENI, both from the germline V gene. V and J are truncated by 1 base and 5 bases respectively, leaving an intervening sequence of 9 bases. Reading from cysteine to phenylalanine, the CDR3 counts 14 amino acids. The entry retains the CDR3 DNA only, 42 bases that are in frame from base 1. What the authors observed across the whole study: Sampling times were not matched between sustained-remission and progressing patients, and lymph node repertoires were not studied. Public clonotypes were rare and either shrank or stayed stable during treatment, and the rise in clonality at ibrutinib response reflected expansion of private clonotypes. At baseline, clonality was higher than in age-matched healthy donors and showed a strong correlation with circulating CD8+ T-cell counts. An increase in clonality was observed at ibrutinib response, with clonality remaining stable during sustained remission and falling back toward baseline at progression.

A MiSeq instrument was used for deep resolution sequencing, which targeted depths ranging from 1 in 1 million up to 1 in 200,000 T cells, with coverage averaging 10x for each clonotype. TCR beta libraries were generated with the immunoSEQ hsTCRB Kit. In the authors' own workflow: The data were analyzed with ImmunoSEQ Analyzer and ImmunoSEQ Data Assistant, and V, D and J gene assignments followed IMGT definitions. Clonality was computed as one minus normalized Shannon entropy of productive rearrangement frequencies, ranging from 0 to 1. Only overrepresented clonotypes making up at least 0.05% of the repertoire of each patient were included in the public clonotype analysis. About a dozen age-matched healthy donor repertoires from immuneACCESS served as clonality controls. Sourced from immuneACCESS, this table was stored by TCRdb with only in-frame sequences that have V and J called. A share of the clones is absent; for the studies checked, an unresolved V gene accounts for under half, and the remainder has no known explanation. V and J calls and clone size are copied from that table; D and trimming were computed from the DNA. This sample has about 140,000 clones in its table, and 80% to 95% of those were observed once. Clones ranked in the top ten supply 10% to 12% of the sample.

Concerning this clone itself: Its target antigen remains unknown. Base qualities are not provided; no much larger clone lies one nucleotide away.

The time point label for this specimen denotes: 12 months on ibrutinib. For TCR beta library preparation, roughly 2 micrograms of genomic DNA were extracted from the cryopreserved PBMCs. High-throughput TCR beta sequencing was performed on longitudinal blood samples from CLL patients receiving ibrutinib monotherapy. The patients took part in an open-label, single-center phase 2 trial of ibrutinib monotherapy. The source is a human donor with chronic lymphocytic leukemia. The starting material was PBMCs, obtained after 12 months of ibrutinib treatment. The V gene is TRBV18 and the J gene is TRBJ1-5; possibly the D gene is TRBD1, per 5 matching bases. CDR3 loop: CASSPRQGDQPQHF. Here is the DNA: TGTGCCAGCTCACCACGGCAGGGCGATCAGCCCCAGCATTTT. Where the CDR3 stops, the reference TRBV18 and TRBJ1-5 genes take over; the full variable domain is NAGVMQNPRHLVRRRGQEARLRCSPMKGHSHVYWYRQLPEEGLKFMVYLQKENIIDESGMPKERFSAEFPKEGPSILRIQQVVRGDSAAYFCASSPRQGDQPQHFGDGTRLSIL.